Listed below are T cell receptor beta chains from one sample, sequenced in a study of blood T cell repertoires in COVID-19. Clones were sequenced by immunoSEQ multiplex PCR, and TCRdb holds only the in-frame ones, with some missing. The sample contains some 300,000 clones, around 90% of which appear only once. Sequences were obtained from peripheral blood. Source of these receptors: a woman between 45 and 60 years old with COVID-19, enrolled during active disease. Each CDR3 is given with its conserved first and last residue. A D gene is named only where the DNA matches it firmly. Clone size is shown for a subset of rows, as once, few, many or a class of expanded clone.

d_gene	j_gene	abundance	v_gene	CDR3nt	CDR3aa
TRBD1	TRBJ2-2	-	TRBV24-1	TGTGCCACCAGCCGGACAGGGGGCATCGCCGGGGAGCTGTTTTTT	CATSRTGGIAGELFF
TRBD2	TRBJ2-1	-	TRBV7-2	TGTGCCAGCAGCCCCACTAGCGGGAGTGGGAATGAGCAGTTCTTC	CASSPTSGSGNEQFF
-	TRBJ2-7	-	TRBV5-1	TGCGCCAGCAGCTTGGCCATGAGCGGGTTCTCCTACGAGCAGTACTTC	CASSLAMSGFSYEQYF
TRBD1	TRBJ1-1	-	TRBV7-9	TGTGCCAGCAGGCCTAGGGTGGGACAGGGGTTTTCTGAAGCTTTCTTT	CASRPRVGQGFSEAFF
TRBD1	TRBJ2-4	once	TRBV5-1	TGCGCCAGCAGCGCGGGACAGGGGGAGGTAGGCATTCAGTACTTC	CASSAGQGEVGIQYF
TRBD1	TRBJ2-1	-	TRBV18	TGTGCCAGCTCACGACAGGGCTCCTACAATGAGCAGTTCTTC	CASSRQGSYNEQFF
-	TRBJ2-2	-	TRBV24-1	TGTGCCACCAGTGATCCCGCGGGCGGGGAGCTGTTTTTT	CATSDPAGGELFF
TRBD1	TRBJ1-4	-	TRBV5-4	TGTGCCAGCAGTCTCGGAGGGACAGGGGTTGAAAAACTGTTTTTT	CASSLGGTGVEKLFF
-	TRBJ2-7	-	TRBV3-1/TRBV3-2	TGTGCCAGCAGCCTAAAGAGAGTAGCCCTCTCCTACGAGCAGTACTTC	CASSLKRVALSYEQYF
TRBD2	TRBJ2-2	-	TRBV11-2	TGTGCCAGCAGCCCTTACGATGGGTCTAGCGGCAGCACCGGGGAGCTGTTTTTT	CASSPYDGSSGSTGELFF
TRBD1	TRBJ2-3	-	TRBV18	TGTGCCAGCTCACTCCTACAGGGGCCGAGGGGCACAGATACGCAGTATTTT	CASSLLQGPRGTDTQYF
TRBD2	TRBJ2-7	-	TRBV9	TGTGCCAGCAGCGTAGAAGCGGGAGGGCCCTACGAGCAGTACTTC	CASSVEAGGPYEQYF
TRBD1	TRBJ1-1	few	TRBV6-1	TGTGCCAGCAGTGAAAGGACAGGACTTTTGAACACTGAAGCTTTCTTT	CASSERTGLLNTEAFF
-	TRBJ2-3	once	TRBV7-2	TGTGCCAGCAGCTTATTTGGTCGGGATACGCAGTATTTT	CASSLFGRDTQYF
TRBD2	TRBJ2-7	-	TRBV19	TGTGCCAGTAGCTCGAGGACTAGCACCAACGAGCAGTACTTC	CASSSRTSTNEQYF
TRBD2	TRBJ2-4	few	TRBV11-3	TGTGCCAGCAGCTTAGGACTAGCGGGACCATCGCCGGGGGCCAAAAACATTCAGTACTTC	CASSLGLAGPSPGAKNIQYF
TRBD1	TRBJ1-2	-	TRBV5-4	TGTGCCAGCAGCAAGGGGGCAGGGAATAACTATGGCTACACCTTC	CASSKGAGNNYGYTF
TRBD1	TRBJ1-1	-	TRBV29-1	TGCAGCGTAAGGACAGGGGGACTGAACACTGAAGCTTTCTTT	CSVRTGGLNTEAFF
TRBD2	TRBJ2-7	-	TRBV18	TGTGCCAGCTCACCACCGGGGCGGGGGACCTACGAGCAGTACTTC	CASSPPGRGTYEQYF
TRBD1	TRBJ2-7	-	TRBV11-2	TGTGCCAGCAGCCATTATCAGGGGGCCGACGAGCAGTACTTC	CASSHYQGADEQYF
TRBD2	TRBJ2-5	-	TRBV3-1/TRBV3-2	TGTGCCAGCAGCCAAGACGATAGCGGGAGGGAGACCCAGTACTTC	CASSQDDSGRETQYF
-	TRBJ1-2	-	TRBV6-1	TGTGCCAGCAGTGCCCAGCCCCGGGCAGGGGACTATGGCTACACCTTC	CASSAQPRAGDYGYTF
TRBD1	TRBJ1-1	-	TRBV7-6	TGTGCCAGCAGCTTAGCCCTTCCAGGGGGCAGTGAAGCTTTCTTT	CASSLALPGGSEAFF
-	TRBJ1-1	-	TRBV19	TGTGCCAGTAGCGGTTGGGGGCGGAGTACTGAAGCTTTCTTT	CASSGWGRSTEAFF
TRBD1	TRBJ1-1	-	TRBV11-3	TGTGCCAGCAGCTTTAGCGGACAGGGCCCCACTGAAGCTTTCTTT	CASSFSGQGPTEAFF
TRBD1	TRBJ1-2	-	TRBV6-5	TGTGCCAGCAGTTACTCGATCACCGGACAGGGCTCTGGCTACACCTTC	CASSYSITGQGSGYTF
-	TRBJ1-1	-	TRBV19	TGTGCCAGTAGTATTACTTATTCCGTCTACACTGAAGCTTTCTTT	CASSITYSVYTEAFF
TRBD2	TRBJ2-7	-	TRBV19	TGTGCCAGTAGACGGGGGGTCATGGCGTACGAGCAGTACTTC	CASRRGVMAYEQYF
-	TRBJ2-7	-	TRBV5-4	TGTGCCAGCAGCTTCTCCAGCGGGCTCTCCTACGAGCAGTACTTC	CASSFSSGLSYEQYF
-	TRBJ2-7	-	TRBV3-1/TRBV3-2	TGTGCCAGCAGCCAAGGGGGACTCTTGGCGTACTTC	CASSQGGLLAYF
-	TRBJ1-3	-	TRBV19	TGTGCCAGTAGGGTTAGCTCTGGAAACACCATATATTTT	CASRVSSGNTIYF
TRBD1	TRBJ1-4	-	TRBV6-5	TGTGCCAGCAGTTATACACCGGGACAGGGGAATGAAAAACTGTTTTTT	CASSYTPGQGNEKLFF
-	TRBJ2-1	-	TRBV7-9	TGTGCCAGCAGCGACAGTGTGGGCAATGAGCAGTTCTTC	CASSDSVGNEQFF
TRBD1	TRBJ1-5	-	TRBV19	TGTGCCACTTCTAGGGGGCGGGACAGGGATATTTATAGCAATCAGCCCCAGCATTTT	CATSRGRDRDIYSNQPQHF
TRBD2	TRBJ2-1	-	TRBV15	TGTGCCACCAGCAGAGAAAGACTAGCGCCAAACAATGAGCAGTTCTTC	CATSRERLAPNNEQFF
-	TRBJ1-2	-	TRBV12-3/TRBV12-4	TGTGCCAGCAGCCCAGGGCGTTCGGGTGGCTACACCTTC	CASSPGRSGGYTF
TRBD1	TRBJ1-3	once	TRBV30	TGTGCCTGGACCAAAGACAGGGCCCTGAACACCATATATTTT	CAWTKDRALNTIYF
-	TRBJ1-1	-	TRBV6-5	TGTGCCAGCAGTTACTCCCCGGACCAGGGAGCTTTCTTT	CASSYSPDQGAFF
TRBD2	TRBJ2-3	-	TRBV2	TGTGCCAGCAGCGGCGGGACTAGCGGGACTACGCAGTATTTT	CASSGGTSGTTQYF
-	TRBJ2-1	-	TRBV7-9	TGTGCCAGCAGCAGCCGAGAGCGGACTTCCAATGAGCAGTTCTTC	CASSSRERTSNEQFF
-	TRBJ1-2	-	TRBV29-1	TGCAGCGCTAGATCGGGCAGGGTCCCCTATGGCTACACCTTC	CSARSGRVPYGYTF
-	TRBJ2-7	-	TRBV6-5	TGTGCCAGCACGGGGGCCTACGAGCAGTACTTC	CASTGAYEQYF
TRBD2	TRBJ2-3	once	TRBV13	TGTGCCAGCAGCATGAGAGCGGGAGGCAATCGCCCAGATACGCAGTATTTT	CASSMRAGGNRPDTQYF
-	TRBJ2-7	-	TRBV6-2/TRBV6-3	TGTGCCAGCAGTTACTCGTATACCTACGAGCAGTACTTC	CASSYSYTYEQYF
TRBD1	TRBJ1-2	-	TRBV20-1	TGCAGTGCTAGTAAGACAGGGGCTACCTATGGCTACACCTTC	CSASKTGATYGYTF
-	TRBJ2-3	few	TRBV18	TGTGCCAGCTCACCTTCATTGGCGGAGCGCACAGATACGCAGTATTTT	CASSPSLAERTDTQYF
TRBD1	TRBJ2-3	-	TRBV6-5	TGTGCCAGCAGTCTCTCCCAGACAGGGGGAGATACGCAGTATTTT	CASSLSQTGGDTQYF
-	TRBJ2-1	-	TRBV24-1	TGTGCCACCAGTGACTCTACAGAATACTACAATGAGCAGTTCTTC	CATSDSTEYYNEQFF
-	TRBJ1-5	-	TRBV3-1/TRBV3-2	TGTGCCAGCAGCCAAAATTTAAGGGGCAGGGGTGTTCAGCCCCAGCATTTT	CASSQNLRGRGVQPQHF
TRBD2	TRBJ2-4	once	TRBV9	TGTGCCAGCAGCGAGGGGCCTAGCGGGAGGGCCAAAAACATTCAGTACTTC	CASSEGPSGRAKNIQYF
-	TRBJ2-5	-	TRBV5-1	TGCGCCACCCAGCGACGTGTAGGAGAGACCCAGTACTTC	CATQRRVGETQYF
-	TRBJ2-3	-	TRBV15	TGTGCCACCAGCAGAGATCTAGGAGTGGTTACAGATACGCAGTATTTT	CATSRDLGVVTDTQYF
TRBD2	TRBJ2-1	-	TRBV15	TGTGCCACCAGCTCGCACAGGACTAGCGGGATCAAGGATGAGCAGTTCTTC	CATSSHRTSGIKDEQFF
-	TRBJ1-1	once	TRBV3-1/TRBV3-2	TGTGCCAGCAGCTCCAGGGGAACTGAAGCTTTCTTT	CASSSRGTEAFF
-	TRBJ2-3	few	TRBV19	TGTGCCAGTAGCGATACAGGGTCAGATACGCAGTATTTT	CASSDTGSDTQYF